This entry features one T cell receptor beta chain sequence. Antigen: not known. This sample was included in a study of T cells in localized non-small cell lung cancer. Study findings and constraints: Uninvolved adjacent lung had more T cell clonality than any other tissue, topping tumor.

Germline lookup yields CDR1 LNHDA and CDR2 SQIVND (reference sequence). Trimming took 5 bases from V and 3 from J, leaving 14 bases between them. This CDR3 is built from 14 residues. The table came from immunoSEQ multiplex PCR; TCRdb's copy has only in-frame clones and leaves some out. The sample holds roughly 48,000 clones, over 70% seen once. This material consisted of PBMCs, taken before any cancer treatment. The origin of this receptor is a woman aged 40-70 years with stage II lung adenocarcinoma. The chain has TRBV19 and TRBJ2-7; perhaps D is TRBD1 or TRBD2 (5 bases each). The CDR3 loop is CASSQAGALYEQYF. The DNA for the CDR3 is TGTGCCAGTAGTCAAGCCGGGGCCCTCTACGAGCAGTACTTC.